A single T cell receptor (beta chain) is shown here with its context. This specimen belongs to a study of blood T cell repertoires in COVID-19. The overall study: T cells, B-cell-depleted T cells, or PBMCs supplied cDNA or gDNA.

Repertoires were generated with immunoSEQ multiplex PCR, while TCRdb's copy carries only in-frame clones and drops some. Among approximately 300,000 clones listed, over 75% were seen once. Those enrolled in Seattle joined during active infection and were followed longitudinally afterward. The CDR3 has 14 residues. From germline, CDR1 is SNHLY and CDR2 FYNNEI. Trimming took off 3 bases at V and 4 bases at J, with 9 bases between the two ends. The chain has TRBV2 and TRBJ2-2; TRBD1 is a possible D gene (6 bases). This TCR derives from a woman aged 25 to 39 with COVID-19, enrolled during active disease. Sequencing was done on a sample of peripheral blood. As DNA, the CDR3 is TGTGCCAGCAGTGACAGGGGTGTCACCGGGGAGCTGTTTTTT. It specifies CASSDRGVTGELFF. The whole variable domain, filled in from reference TRBV2 and TRBJ2-2, reads EPEVTQTPSHQVTQMGQEVILRCVPISNHLYFYWYRQILGQKVEFLVSFYNNEISEKSEIFDDQFSVERPDGSNFTLKIRSTKLEDSAMYFCASSDRGVTGELFFGEGSRLTVL.